Below, 19 T cell receptor beta chains from the same sample are listed, as sequenced in a study of early T cells in non-severe SARS-CoV-2 infection. MiXCR, run by TCRdb on the 5' RACE reads, gives a single entry per CDR3 protein. The sample lists 80,000 to 95,000 distinct CDR3 sequences; about 15% were seen once. Sequencing input: whole blood. Receptors were obtained from an adult who was a healthcare worker with PCR-confirmed SARS-CoV-2 infection or an uninfected control (not recorded which).

V gene TRBV20-1 combines with J gene TRBJ2-1; D is ambiguous. This CDR3 has 14 residues. The V gene lost 3 bases and the J gene lost 8 bases, with 17 bases spanning the gap. Germline assignment: CDR1 DFQATT and CDR2 SNEGSKA (reference sequence). CDR3 residues: CSARDLLGSYEQFF. As DNA, the CDR3 is TGCAGTGCTAGGGACCTCTTAGGGTCCTATGAGCAGTTCTTC.

This clonotype was observed a handful of times. V usage is TRBV20-1 and J usage is TRBJ1-6; D is undetermined. V was cut by 0 bases and J by 15 bases, with 21 bases left in between. The CDR3 runs to 15 residues. Germline V CDR1 and CDR2: DFQATT, SNEGSKA (reference sequence). CDR3 sequence (DNA): TGCAGTGCTAGAGACAATCGCGGTCCCCTGGGATACCTCCACTTT. This gives the protein CSARDNRGPLGYLHF.

The V call is TRBV10-3, the J call TRBJ1-6, with a tentative D call TRBD1 (6 bases). The CDR3 is 14 amino acids. V lost 8 bases, J lost 7 bases, and 15 bases lay in between. Germline V gene sequence: CDR1 ENHRY, CDR2 SYGVKD. DNA of the CDR3: TGTGCCATCTCCCGGACAGCGGGCAATTCACCCCTCCACTTT. Translated, it gives CAISRTAGNSPLHF.

The table lists this clonotype with a few counts. The V and J genes are TRBV28 and TRBJ1-6, with unresolved D. V lost 5 bases, J lost 4 bases, and 12 bases lay in between. This CDR3 region has 15 residues. Germline loops: CDR1 MDHEN, CDR2 SYDVKM. DNA for the CDR3: TGTGCCAGCAGTCCAACCGGTATTTATAATTCACCCCTCCACTTT. This encodes CASSPTGIYNSPLHF.

At least ten counts were recorded for this clonotype. CDR3 nucleotides: TGTGCCAGCAGTTCCGGCGGCGAGCGAAAAGGAAATGAGCAGTTCTTC. This sequence encodes CASSSGGERKGNEQFF. The J gene is TRBJ2-1, the V gene TRBV6-2 or TRBV6-3, with D unclear. The ends were cut back, 4 bases at V and 7 bases at J, with 20 bases in the middle. The CDR3 length is 16 residues. From germline, CDR1 is MNHEY and CDR2 SVGEGT.

The rearrangement links TRBV6-6 to TRBJ1-3; a weak D match, TRBD1 (6 bases). V was shortened by 2 bases and J by 4 bases, with 15 bases between the two germline ends. CDR1 and CDR2 from the germline V gene are MNHNY and SVGAGI (reference sequence). This CDR3 is built from 16 residues. CDR3 region: CASSYGGAGVGNTIYF. The CDR3 bases are TGTGCCAGCAGTTACGGGGGCGCAGGGGTAGGAAACACCATATATTTT.

The table lists this clonotype with a few counts. The chain links TRBV27 to TRBJ1-3; D is undetermined. Trimming removed 3 bases at V and 4 bases at J, with 10 bases between. The germline V gene encodes CDR1 MNHEY and CDR2 SMNVEV (reference sequence). This CDR3 comprises 14 residues. The CDR3 protein is CASSLAGIGNTIYF. Here the CDR3 DNA reads TGTGCCAGCAGTTTGGCGGGAATAGGAAACACCATATATTTT.

This clonotype was detected a few times. The chain couples TRBV19 to TRBJ2-7; D possibly corresponds to TRBD2 (6 bases). The CDR3 has 14 amino acids. Trimming removed 3 bases from V and 2 bases from J, with 11 bases in between. Germline V gene data show CDR1 as LNHDA and CDR2 as SQIVND (reference sequence). For the CDR3, the DNA is TGTGCCAGTAGTATCGGAGGGCGGCCCTACGAGCAGTACTTC. Its translation is CASSIGGRPYEQYF. The full variable domain, its missing parts supplied by reference TRBV19 and TRBJ2-7, is DGGITQSPKYLFRKEGQNVTLSCEQNLNHDAMYWYRQDPGQGLRLIYYSQIVNDFQKGDIAEGYSVSREKKESFPLTVTSAQKNPTAFYLCASSIGGRPYEQYFGPGTRLTVT.

The chain uses TRBV20-1 and TRBJ2-5, with 9 bases lining up with TRBD1. The CDR3 sequence is 14 residues long. V was clipped by 5 bases and J by 1 base; unmatched bases: 5. Germline assignment: CDR1 DFQATT and CDR2 SNEGSKA (reference sequence). CDR3 sequence reads: CSASTGGGQETQYF. Here the CDR3 DNA reads TGCAGTGCTTCCACAGGGGGCGGCCAAGAGACCCAGTACTTC.

This clonotype was seen at least ten times. The J gene is TRBJ1-5, the V gene TRBV20-1; a possible D gene is TRBD1 (6 bases). CDR3 length equals 15 residues. V dropped 5 bases and J dropped 1 base, with 15 bases sitting between them. CDR1 is DFQATT, CDR2 SNEGSKA, per germline (reference sequence). The CDR3 bases are TGCAGTGCTGGAATCCAGGGGTCGAGCAATCAGCCCCAGCATTTT. Its protein product is CSAGIQGSSNQPQHF.

The V call is TRBV28, the J call TRBJ1-1, with D perhaps matching TRBD1 (5 bases). V was trimmed by 9 bases and J by 1 base, leaving 15 bases between them. CDR1 and CDR2 (germline): MDHEN, SYDVKM. This CDR3 contains 14 residues. The DNA for the CDR3 is TGTGCCAGTCAACACCGGAGGGGGAACACTGAAGCTTTCTTT. It yields the protein CASQHRRGNTEAFF.

This clonotype was recorded once. The chain recombines TRBV4-2 with TRBJ2-7; 8 bases are a match to TRBD2. The CDR3 consists of 15 residues. The germline gives CDR1 LGHNA, CDR2 YNFKEQ. The J segment lost 2 bases and the V segment lost 4 bases, leaving 7 bases of the junction unmatched. The CDR3 spells CASSLGGSGAYEQYF. CDR3 DNA sequence: TGTGCCAGCAGCCTTGGCGGTAGCGGGGCCTACGAGCAGTACTTC.

This chain connects TRBV9 to TRBJ2-1; 8 bases match TRBD2. Germline V CDR1 and CDR2: SGDLS, YYNGEE. Trimming at V came to 0 bases and at J to 4 bases, leaving 3 bases not matched to a gene. The CDR3 consists of 15 residues. The CDR3 DNA reads TGTGCCAGCAGCGTAGTGCTAGCGGGTTACAATGAGCAGTTCTTC. This sequence encodes CASSVVLAGYNEQFF.

This clonotype was seen a handful of times. The chain joins TRBV18 to TRBJ2-7; D call uncertain. The CDR3 is 14 amino acids. V lost 6 bases and J lost 3, with 15 bases in between. Germline V gene sequence: CDR1 KGHSH, CDR2 LQKENI. The CDR3 nucleotides are TGTGCCAGCTCTACGCCTATCAGGAGCTACGAGCAGTACTTC. It codes for CASSTPIRSYEQYF. The variable domain in full, completed from reference TRBV18 and TRBJ2-7, reads NAGVMQNPRHLVRRRGQEARLRCSPMKGHSHVYWYRQLPEEGLKFMVYLQKENIIDESGMPKERFSAEFPKEGPSILRIQQVVRGDSAAYFCASSTPIRSYEQYFGPGTRLTVT.

V gene TRBV30 combines with J gene TRBJ2-2; 8 bases are a match to TRBD1. This CDR3 comprises 13 residues. CDR1 and CDR2 from the germline V gene are GTSNPN and SVGIG (reference sequence). V gave up 7 bases and J gave up 0 bases; unmatched junction bases: 1. CDR3 protein: CASDRANTGELFF. Here the CDR3 DNA reads TGTGCCTCGGACAGGGCGAACACCGGGGAGCTGTTTTTT. Full variable domain (rest looked up from reference TRBV30 and TRBJ2-2): SQTIHQWPATLVQPVGSPLSLECTVEGTSNPNLYWYRQAAGRGLQLLFYSVGIGQISSEVPQNLSASRPQDRQFILSSKKLLLSDSGFYLCASDRANTGELFFGEGSRLTVL.

This clonotype was seen repeatedly, ten times or more. The rearrangement links TRBV7-9 to TRBJ1-5, with TRBD1 identical over 7 bases. The CDR3 runs 14 residues. V gave up 1 base and J gave up 4 bases; unmatched junction bases: 1. Germline V CDR1 and CDR2: SEHNR, FQNEAQ (reference sequence). The CDR3 bases are TGTGCCAGCAGCTTAGGACAGGGAAATCAGCCCCAGCATTTT. It codes for CASSLGQGNQPQHF.

V is TRBV5-5 and J is TRBJ1-6; possibly TRBD1 for D (6 bases). This CDR3 has 18 residues. Germline V gives CDR1 SGHKS, CDR2 YYEKEE (reference sequence). V was pared by 4 bases and J by 0 bases, with 17 bases between. The CDR3 DNA is TGTGCCAGCAGCCCTGAGGACAGACTAAGCTCCTATAATTCACCCCTCCACTTT. This codes for CASSPEDRLSSYNSPLHF. The full variable domain, completed using reference TRBV5-5 and TRBJ1-6, is DAGVTQSPTHLIKTRGQQVTLRCSPISGHKSVSWYQQVLGQGPQFIFQYYEKEERGRGNFPDRFSARQFPNYSSELNVNALLLGDSALYLCASSPEDRLSSYNSPLHFGNGTRLTVT.

The J gene is TRBJ1-1, the V gene TRBV5-5; TRBD1 matches 7 bases. The CDR3 totals 15 residues. In germline, CDR1 is SGHKS, CDR2 YYEKEE (reference sequence). Trimming removed 7 bases from V and 3 bases from J; junction bases left unmatched: 12. CDR3 sequence: CASSPRGVGYTEAFF. Here the CDR3 DNA reads TGTGCCAGCTCCCCCAGGGGGGTCGGATACACTGAAGCTTTCTTT.

The table lists this clonotype with a few counts. The rearrangement joins TRBV18 to TRBJ2-1, with 10 bases identical to TRBD1. J gave up 7 bases and V 3 bases, and 12 bases lay outside the gene matches. The germline V gene has CDR1 KGHSH and CDR2 LQKENI. The CDR3 runs 17 residues. The CDR3 nucleotides read TGTGCCAGCTCACCTGCAGTAACGGGACAGGGGAAGAATGAGCAGTTCTTC. As protein: CASSPAVTGQGKNEQFF.